Detailed here is one T cell receptor beta chain. Germline V gives CDR1 SGHTA, CDR2 FQGNSA. The germline V and J ends were trimmed by 5 bases and 6 bases, with 14 bases remaining between them. CDR3 length equals 14 residues. The sample comes from a study of blood T cell repertoires in COVID-19. The wider study: Samples came from the United States, Italy and Spain, spanning acute and convalescent COVID-19. PBMCs, B-cell-depleted T cells, or T cells provided the cDNA or gDNA that made up the material.

Authors' analysis steps: By means of reference gene primer amplification, nucleated cell counts were estimated. The table came from immunoSEQ multiplex PCR; TCRdb's copy has only in-frame clones and leaves some out. For V, J and clone size, that table is used; D and trimming come from the DNA. The table has roughly 130,000 clones, 82% seen once. The chain couples TRBV7-2 to TRBJ1-5; D possibly corresponds to TRBD1 (6 bases). The sample comprised peripheral blood. The receptor was isolated from a woman in her 70s with acute or convalescent COVID-19. The CDR3 spells CASSQGGGSQPQHF. The CDR3 DNA is TGTGCCAGCAGCCAAGGGGGGGGGAGTCAGCCCCAGCATTTT.